One and the same sample provided the 29 T cell receptor beta chains below, sequenced in a study of shared clonotypes between healthy human individuals (dated by TCRdb to about 2020). The method was the immunoSEQ multiplex PCR assay. TCRdb mirrors the immuneACCESS table, restricted to in-frame sequences. Some clones are absent from its copies; in checked studies, under half trace to an unresolved V gene, and the reason for the others is unknown. The sample profile shows approximately 2.1 million clones; approximately 95% of them were found once. Of the sample, about 0.39% falls within the top ten clones. The sample taken for sequencing was naive CD4+ T cells from PBMCs. In the paper's terms, the cell subset or site label means: CD45RA+ positively selected. Receptors were obtained from a man aged 18 to 29 in good health. Some clones in this sample may be carry-over from other donors' samples.

This chain joins TRBV19 and TRBJ2-5; 8 bases align to TRBD1. With V trimmed by 5 bases and J by 3 bases, 2 bases remained unmatched. The CDR3 loop spans 13 amino acids. Germline V lookup: CDR1 LNHDA, CDR2 SQIVND (reference sequence). CDR3 protein: CASSGTGEETQYF. CDR3 DNA: TGTGCCAGTAGTGGGACAGGCGAAGAGACCCAGTACTTC.

The DNA for the CDR3 is TGTGCCAGCAGCGCGCTAGCGGGAGTTACCGGGGAGCTGTTTTTT. Protein: CASSALAGVTGELFF. The genes are TRBV7-2 and TRBJ2-2; 10 bases map to TRBD2. CDR1 and CDR2 (germline): SGHTA, FQGNSA. The CDR3 is made up of 15 amino acids. The trim removed 5 bases at V and 5 bases at J, leaving 5 bases unmatched.

CDR3 sequence: CASSEMVTGNTF. The DNA for the CDR3 is TGTGCCAGCAGTGAAATGGTGACAGGGAACACCTTC. The chain has TRBV6-1 and TRBJ1-2; 7 bases are a match to TRBD1. Unmatched junction bases numbered 6, after V lost 2 bases and J lost 12 bases. Germline lookup yields CDR1 MNHNS and CDR2 SASEGT. The CDR3 is made up of 12 amino acids.

V usage is TRBV6-1 and J usage is TRBJ1-4; D is possibly TRBD1 (5 bases). CDR1 and CDR2 from the germline V gene are MNHNS and SASEGT. Trimming took 6 bases from V and 2 from J, leaving 7 bases between them. CDR3 size: 13 residues. The CDR3 loop is CASRTVTNEKLFF. The CDR3 DNA is TGTGCCAGCAGGACAGTTACTAATGAAAAACTGTTTTTT.

The chain recombines TRBV2 with TRBJ2-5, with unresolved D. The J call is uncertain, as TRBJ2-7 better fits the DNA end. The CDR3 runs to 14 residues. Per the germline V gene, CDR1 is SNHLY and CDR2 is FYNNEI. CDR3 sequence: CASSDGRFAGEQYF. DNA of the CDR3: TGTGCCAGCAGTGACGGACGATTCGCAGGCGAGCAGTACTTC.

The chain uses TRBV18 and TRBJ1-1; D is uncertain. In germline, CDR1 is KGHSH, CDR2 LQKENI. V lost 4 bases and J 4 bases, leaving 13 bases between the germline ends. This CDR3 spans 14 amino acids. The CDR3 reads CASSRLGVGTEAFF. CDR3 nucleotide sequence: TGTGCCAGCTCACGGCTCGGGGTTGGCACTGAAGCTTTCTTT.

The chain uses TRBV6-6 and TRBJ2-1; 8 nucleotides match TRBD1. The germline gives CDR1 MNHNY, CDR2 SVGAGI (reference sequence). This CDR3 comprises 14 residues. V lost 2 bases and J lost 5; bases outside the gene matches: 2. The CDR3 DNA follows: TGTGCCAGCAGTTACAGGGACAGGAACAATGAGCAGTTCTTC. Translating gives CASSYRDRNNEQFF.

The chain recombines TRBV28 with TRBJ1-4; TRBD1 aligns across 10 bases. With 5 bases clipped from V and 4 bases from J, the junction kept 4 bases outside the gene matches. The V gene's germline CDR1 is MDHEN and CDR2 SYDVKM. The CDR3 loop spans 15 amino acids. This CDR3 reads CASSPGQGGNEKLFF. The DNA for the CDR3 is TGTGCCAGCAGTCCAGGACAGGGGGGTAATGAAAAACTGTTTTTT.

V and J are TRBV30 and TRBJ2-3; TRBD2 agrees at 10 bases. V lost 4 bases and J lost 2; bases outside the gene matches: 6. Germline loops: CDR1 GTSNPN, CDR2 SVGIG (reference sequence). The CDR3 loop spans 15 amino acids. The CDR3, as DNA: TGTGCCTGGAAAGCGGGAGGGCCGATCACAGATACGCAGTATTTT. Translated: CAWKAGGPITDTQYF.

The genes are TRBV19 and TRBJ1-2; D is uncertain. V lost 6 bases to trimming and J lost 7 bases, with 21 bases between them. Germline CDR1 and CDR2: LNHDA and SQIVND (reference sequence). The CDR3 loop spans 15 amino acids. The CDR3 sequence is CASRNTHATGVGYTF. CDR3 DNA sequence: TGTGCCAGTAGAAACACTCACGCCACCGGCGTTGGCTACACCTTC.

As for this clone: The sample carries other DNA sequences with the same CDR3. The chain is built from TRBV7-2 and TRBJ1-2; TRBD1 matches 8 bases. The CDR3 consists of 12 residues. V shed 5 bases, J shed 5 bases, and the junction held 1 base outside the gene matches. Germline CDR1 and CDR2: SGHTA and FQGNSA. The CDR3, as DNA: TGTGCCAGCAGCCGGACAGGGTATGGCTACACCTTC. Amino acids: CASSRTGYGYTF.

The rearrangement joins TRBV4-3 to TRBJ2-2; weak D call: TRBD2 (6 bases). In germline, CDR1 is LGHNA, CDR2 YSLEER. Deletions cut 4 bases from V and 6 bases from J, with 21 bases between. This CDR3 comprises 17 residues. The CDR3 bases are TGCGCCAGCAGCCTAGCGGTAGCCTCCAATCGAGCCGGGGAGCTGTTTTTT. The encoded protein is CASSLAVASNRAGELFF.

The rearrangement joins TRBV28 to TRBJ2-2; D remains unclear. The ends were cut back, 5 bases at V and 4 bases at J, with 14 bases in the middle. The CDR3 runs 15 residues. Germline V gene lookup returns CDR1 MDHEN and CDR2 SYDVKM. The CDR3 loop is CASSPLRIATGELFF. The CDR3 DNA is TGTGCCAGCAGTCCACTACGAATAGCCACCGGGGAGCTGTTTTTT. The entire variable domain, with the rest obtained from reference TRBV28 and TRBJ2-2, is as follows: DVKVTQSSRYLVKRTGEKVFLECVQDMDHENMFWYRQDPGLGLRLIYFSYDVKMKEKGDIPEGYSVSREKKERFSLILESASTNQTSMYLCASSPLRIATGELFFGEGSRLTVL.

The rearrangement joins TRBV25-1 to TRBJ2-5; D may be TRBD1 or TRBD2 (5 bases each). The CDR3 contains 16 residues. Germline V gene lookup returns CDR1 MGHDK and CDR2 SYGVNS. V shed 2 bases and J shed 5 bases, with 18 bases lying between them. CDR3 DNA: TGTGCCAGCAGTGAAGCCCTACCGGGACCTGGGGAGACCCAGTACTTC. Its translation: CASSEALPGPGETQYF.

This clone occurred once. This sequence joins TRBV19 and TRBJ1-2, with D perhaps TRBD1 (6 bases). The CDR3 consists of 14 residues. Trimming shortened V by 6 bases and J by 10 bases, and 21 bases separated the two germline ends. Germline assignment: CDR1 LNHDA and CDR2 SQIVND (reference sequence). CDR3 region: CASSPGQGEFDYTF. CDR3 sequence (DNA): TGTGCCAGTAGCCCGGGACAAGGGGAATTTGACTACACCTTC.

This chain links TRBV9 with TRBJ1-5; D possibly corresponds to TRBD1 (6 bases). The CDR3 consists of 13 residues. V shed 4 bases and J shed 6 bases, with 11 bases lying between them. CDR1 is SGDLS and CDR2 is YYNGEE in the germline V gene. CDR3 protein: CASSPQGFQPQHF. CDR3 nucleotides: TGTGCCAGCAGCCCGCAGGGGTTTCAGCCCCAGCATTTT.

The J gene is TRBJ2-3, the V gene TRBV7-6; 7 bases align to TRBD2. The trim removed 2 bases at V and 0 bases at J, leaving 2 bases unmatched. This CDR3 has 15 residues. Germline V gene data show CDR1 as SGHVS and CDR2 as FNYEAQ. CDR3 in DNA: TGTGCCAGCAGCTTAATGGGGGGGAGCACAGATACGCAGTATTTT. This gives the protein CASSLMGGSTDTQYF. Full variable domain (missing parts from reference TRBV7-6 and TRBJ2-3): GAGVSQSPRYKVTKRGQDVALRCDPISGHVSLYWYRQALGQGPEFLTYFNYEAQQDKSGLPNDRFSAERPEGSISTLTIQRTEQRDSAMYRCASSLMGGSTDTQYFGPGTRLTVL.

This sequence joins TRBV7-2 and TRBJ2-2; the D is unclear. CDR3 size: 14 residues. Germline CDR1 is SGHTA and CDR2 is FQGNSA. Trimming pared 1 base from V and 6 bases from J, leaving 9 bases between. In DNA form, the CDR3 reads TGTGCCAGCAGCTTAGTCACGTCCTCCGGGGAGCTGTTTTTT. Its protein product is CASSLVTSSGELFF.

The V and J genes are TRBV5-1 and TRBJ2-5; TRBD2 matches 7 bases. The V gene end was trimmed by 3 bases and the J gene end by 5 bases; junction bases not matched to a gene: 10. CDR3 length equals 15 residues. CDR1 is SGHRS, CDR2 YFSETQ, per germline. The CDR3 is CASSSLADPWETQYF. CDR3 coding DNA: TGCGCCAGCAGCTCGCTAGCGGACCCTTGGGAGACCCAGTACTTC.

V and J are TRBV6-5 and TRBJ1-1; the D is unclear. Trimming took 0 bases from V and 8 from J, leaving 10 bases between them. This CDR3 region has 13 residues. CDR1 is MNHEY and CDR2 is SVGAGI in the germline V gene. In DNA, the CDR3 is TGTGCCAGCAGTTACTCGAAGGGCTCGGAAGCTTTCTTT. Encoded protein: CASSYSKGSEAFF.

The rearrangement links TRBV6-6 to TRBJ2-7; D tentatively fits TRBD1 or TRBD2 (5 bases each). Trimming took 8 bases from V and 2 from J, leaving 19 bases between them. The CDR3 spans 15 residues. From germline, CDR1 is MNHNY and CDR2 SVGAGI (reference sequence). CDR3 coding DNA: TGTGCCAGCTCTCCACGGGGCTGGGAGACCTACGAGCAGTACTTC. It yields the protein CASSPRGWETYEQYF.

The V gene is TRBV19, the J gene TRBJ1-2; D might be TRBD1 (5 bases). Trimming removed 1 base from V and 6 bases from J, with 24 bases in between. Per the germline V gene, CDR1 is LNHDA and CDR2 is SQIVND (reference sequence). The CDR3 has 18 amino acids. The CDR3 reads CASSIGGTALISGNGYTF. The CDR3 DNA sequence: TGTGCCAGTAGTATAGGCGGGACCGCCCTTATAAGTGGAAATGGCTACACCTTC.

V and J are TRBV5-1 and TRBJ1-1; TRBD1 matches at 10 bases. With V trimmed by 7 bases and J by 1 base, 10 bases remained unmatched. The CDR3 extends over 16 amino acids. CDR1 and CDR2 from the germline V gene are SGHRS and YFSETQ. The CDR3 DNA sequence: TGCGCCAGCTACGGGACAGGGGTTGAAGGGAACACTGAAGCTTTCTTT. This translates into CASYGTGVEGNTEAFF.

CDR3 protein: CASSFSGALSPYEQYF. The CDR3 nucleotides are TGTGCCAGCAGCTTCTCGGGGGCCCTCTCGCCCTACGAGCAGTACTTC. V and J are TRBV7-8 and TRBJ2-7, with D perhaps being TRBD1 or TRBD2 (6 bases each). V was clipped by 3 bases and J by 2 bases, with 17 bases between them. The CDR3 extends over 16 amino acids. The germline CDR1 and CDR2 sequences are SGHVS and FQNEAQ. The entire variable domain, with the rest obtained from reference TRBV7-8 and TRBJ2-7, is as follows: GAGVSQSPRYKVAKRGQDVALRCDPISGHVSLFWYQQALGQGPEFLTYFQNEAQLDKSGLPSDRFFAERPEGSVSTLKIQRTQQEDSAVYLCASSFSGALSPYEQYFGPGTRLTVT.

This chain links TRBV5-4 with TRBJ2-6; TRBD1 agrees at 8 bases. The CDR3 has 16 amino acids. Germline V gives CDR1 SGHNT, CDR2 YYREEE (reference sequence). V was clipped by 4 bases and J by 3 bases; unmatched bases: 6. The CDR3 region has the DNA TGTGCCAGCAGCGGGGACAGGACGGATGGGGCCAACGTCCTGACTTTC. Its protein product is CASSGDRTDGANVLTF.

The genes are TRBV2 and TRBJ2-7; 7 positions match TRBD1. Germline V gene sequence: CDR1 SNHLY, CDR2 FYNNEI. Germline trimming cut 6 bases from V and 11 bases from J; bases unmatched to any gene: 7. The CDR3 extends over 11 amino acids. The CDR3 here is CASRQGVKEYF. The CDR3, as DNA: TGTGCCAGCAGGCAGGGGGTTAAAGAGTACTTC.

The chain recombines TRBV7-8 with TRBJ1-2; TRBD1 aligns across 9 bases. The CDR3 is made up of 14 amino acids. V was clipped by 3 bases and J by 5 bases; unmatched bases: 4. CDR1 is SGHVS and CDR2 is FQNEAQ in the germline V gene. The CDR3 nucleotides are TGTGCCAGCAGCTTGACAGGGGGTGGGTATGGCTACACCTTC. This encodes CASSLTGGGYGYTF.

This chain joins TRBV27 and TRBJ2-5; 8 positions match TRBD2. This CDR3 is built from 19 residues. V shed 1 base and J 12 bases; nucleotides not matched to a gene: 25. Per germline, CDR1 MNHEY and CDR2 SMNVEV (reference sequence). The CDR3 DNA reads as TGTGCCAGCAGTTTATTCCCGGGACTAGGGTCGGAGAGCCCTAGGGCGGAGTACTTC. Translating gives CASSLFPGLGSESPRAEYF.

This chain uses TRBV18 with TRBJ2-2, with a possible D match to TRBD1 (6 bases). Germline CDR1 KGHSH, CDR2 LQKENI. The CDR3 extends over 17 amino acids. Trimming stripped 5 bases from V and 1 base from J, with 17 bases between. For the CDR3, the DNA is TGTGCCAGCTCAAGAGTTGTCGGCAGGGGGAACACCGGGGAGCTGTTTTTT. Protein: CASSRVVGRGNTGELFF.